Listed here are 7 T cell receptor beta chains from one sample, sequenced in a study of cytomegalovirus exposure and HLA in healthy donors. The PCR made use of 60 Vbeta and 13 Jbeta primers. The repertoire was sequenced with immunoSEQ multiplex PCR; TCRdb's copy has only in-frame clones and lacks some. The sample includes over 100,000 clones, roughly 9.6% of them seen just once. Input material: PBMCs. The receptors were sampled from a woman in her thirties or forties in good health and CMV-seropositive.

This clone turned up a few times. The chain recombines TRBV19 with TRBJ2-7, with 7 nucleotides matching TRBD1. Germline V lookup: CDR1 LNHDA, CDR2 SQIVND (reference sequence). The CDR3 totals 14 residues. The V segment lost 7 bases and the J segment 1 base; nucleotides outside the gene matches: 7. This CDR3 is CASTSGQPSYEQYF. The CDR3 DNA follows: TGTGCCAGTACCTCGGGACAGCCTTCCTACGAGCAGTACTTC.

Only a few counts were recorded for this clone. CDR3 nucleotides: TGCAGCGTCGTTCCTAGCGGGGTAACCGGGGAGCTGTTTTTT. Translation gives CSVVPSGVTGELFF. The J gene is TRBJ2-2, the V gene TRBV29-1, with TRBD2 matching 9 bases. V dropped 6 bases and J dropped 5; count of bases not matched to a gene: 7. The CDR3 has 14 residues. CDR1 and CDR2 from the germline V gene are SQVTM and ANQGSEA.

Only a few counts were recorded for this clone. The chain is built from TRBV15 and TRBJ2-7; no clear D gene. The V end was cut by 0 bases, the J end by 6 bases, with 9 bases between. CDR1 is LNHNV, CDR2 YYDKDF, per germline (reference sequence). This CDR3 has 13 amino acids. In nucleotides, the CDR3 is TGTGCCACCAGCAGAGATTTGGGCGCCGAGCAGTACTTC. Protein: CATSRDLGAEQYF.

DNA for the CDR3: TGTGCCAGCAGCCGACTAGACAGGGGGGACACTGAAGCTTTCTTT. It specifies CASSRLDRGDTEAFF. The V call is TRBV5-4, the J call TRBJ1-1; 9 bases line up with TRBD1. In germline, CDR1 is SGHNT, CDR2 YYREEE (reference sequence). After removal of 4 bases from V and 3 bases from J, the junction contained 7 bases not matched to a gene. CDR3 size: 15 residues.

This clone came up a few times. Here the CDR3 DNA reads TGTGCCAGCAGCGTGGCACCGTTCTCCTACAATGAGCAGTTCTTC. Translated, it gives CASSVAPFSYNEQFF. This rearrangement joins TRBV9 to TRBJ2-1; D not resolved. CDR3 length equals 15 residues. In germline, CDR1 is SGDLS, CDR2 YYNGEE. The ends were cut back, 2 bases at V and 0 bases at J, with 9 bases in the middle.

The chain joins TRBV27 to TRBJ1-1, with 7 bases lining up with TRBD1. Per the germline V gene, CDR1 is MNHEY and CDR2 is SMNVEV (reference sequence). The V gene end was trimmed by 7 bases and the J gene end by 5 bases; junction bases not matched to a gene: 10. CDR3 length: 14 amino acids. CDR3 nucleotides: TGTGCCAGCAACCCCAGGGGGAGACGAACTGAAGCTTTCTTT. Its translation is CASNPRGRRTEAFF.

V gene TRBV21-1 combines with J gene TRBJ2-1; TRBD1 is the table's D call, not checked against the DNA. TRBV21-1 is annotated as a pseudogene. CDR3 length: 15 amino acids. The CDR3 loop is CASSKAPDRGHEQFF. The CDR3, as DNA: TGTGCCAGCAGCAAAGCCCCGGACAGGGGGCATGAGCAGTTCTTC.